This T cell receptor (beta chain) appears in the sequencing data of a study of blood T cell repertoires in COVID-19. The overall study: Whether acute or convalescent, the COVID-19 samples came from the United States, Italy and Spain. Sources were T cells, B-cell-depleted T cells, or PBMCs; the material itself was cDNA or gDNA.

In the original processing: By means of reference gene primer amplification, nucleated cell counts were estimated. Only in-frame clones appear in the TCRdb table, and some are missing; sequencing was by immunoSEQ multiplex PCR. The D gene and trimming were derived from the DNA, and the V and J assignments and clone size from that table. The sample lists roughly 190,000 clones; around 85% were seen once. CDR1 SNHLY and CDR2 FYNNEI come from the germline V gene. This CDR3 region has 14 residues. V shed 7 bases, J shed 9 bases, and the junction held 11 bases outside the gene matches. The sequenced sample consisted of peripheral blood. The receptor was derived from a woman aged 55 to 70 with acute or convalescent COVID-19. The chain joins TRBV2 to TRBJ2-7, with 11 bases lining up with TRBD2. As DNA, the CDR3 is TGTGCCAGCACCCAATTAGCGGGAGGGCGCTTGCAGTACTTC. It yields the protein CASTQLAGGRLQYF.